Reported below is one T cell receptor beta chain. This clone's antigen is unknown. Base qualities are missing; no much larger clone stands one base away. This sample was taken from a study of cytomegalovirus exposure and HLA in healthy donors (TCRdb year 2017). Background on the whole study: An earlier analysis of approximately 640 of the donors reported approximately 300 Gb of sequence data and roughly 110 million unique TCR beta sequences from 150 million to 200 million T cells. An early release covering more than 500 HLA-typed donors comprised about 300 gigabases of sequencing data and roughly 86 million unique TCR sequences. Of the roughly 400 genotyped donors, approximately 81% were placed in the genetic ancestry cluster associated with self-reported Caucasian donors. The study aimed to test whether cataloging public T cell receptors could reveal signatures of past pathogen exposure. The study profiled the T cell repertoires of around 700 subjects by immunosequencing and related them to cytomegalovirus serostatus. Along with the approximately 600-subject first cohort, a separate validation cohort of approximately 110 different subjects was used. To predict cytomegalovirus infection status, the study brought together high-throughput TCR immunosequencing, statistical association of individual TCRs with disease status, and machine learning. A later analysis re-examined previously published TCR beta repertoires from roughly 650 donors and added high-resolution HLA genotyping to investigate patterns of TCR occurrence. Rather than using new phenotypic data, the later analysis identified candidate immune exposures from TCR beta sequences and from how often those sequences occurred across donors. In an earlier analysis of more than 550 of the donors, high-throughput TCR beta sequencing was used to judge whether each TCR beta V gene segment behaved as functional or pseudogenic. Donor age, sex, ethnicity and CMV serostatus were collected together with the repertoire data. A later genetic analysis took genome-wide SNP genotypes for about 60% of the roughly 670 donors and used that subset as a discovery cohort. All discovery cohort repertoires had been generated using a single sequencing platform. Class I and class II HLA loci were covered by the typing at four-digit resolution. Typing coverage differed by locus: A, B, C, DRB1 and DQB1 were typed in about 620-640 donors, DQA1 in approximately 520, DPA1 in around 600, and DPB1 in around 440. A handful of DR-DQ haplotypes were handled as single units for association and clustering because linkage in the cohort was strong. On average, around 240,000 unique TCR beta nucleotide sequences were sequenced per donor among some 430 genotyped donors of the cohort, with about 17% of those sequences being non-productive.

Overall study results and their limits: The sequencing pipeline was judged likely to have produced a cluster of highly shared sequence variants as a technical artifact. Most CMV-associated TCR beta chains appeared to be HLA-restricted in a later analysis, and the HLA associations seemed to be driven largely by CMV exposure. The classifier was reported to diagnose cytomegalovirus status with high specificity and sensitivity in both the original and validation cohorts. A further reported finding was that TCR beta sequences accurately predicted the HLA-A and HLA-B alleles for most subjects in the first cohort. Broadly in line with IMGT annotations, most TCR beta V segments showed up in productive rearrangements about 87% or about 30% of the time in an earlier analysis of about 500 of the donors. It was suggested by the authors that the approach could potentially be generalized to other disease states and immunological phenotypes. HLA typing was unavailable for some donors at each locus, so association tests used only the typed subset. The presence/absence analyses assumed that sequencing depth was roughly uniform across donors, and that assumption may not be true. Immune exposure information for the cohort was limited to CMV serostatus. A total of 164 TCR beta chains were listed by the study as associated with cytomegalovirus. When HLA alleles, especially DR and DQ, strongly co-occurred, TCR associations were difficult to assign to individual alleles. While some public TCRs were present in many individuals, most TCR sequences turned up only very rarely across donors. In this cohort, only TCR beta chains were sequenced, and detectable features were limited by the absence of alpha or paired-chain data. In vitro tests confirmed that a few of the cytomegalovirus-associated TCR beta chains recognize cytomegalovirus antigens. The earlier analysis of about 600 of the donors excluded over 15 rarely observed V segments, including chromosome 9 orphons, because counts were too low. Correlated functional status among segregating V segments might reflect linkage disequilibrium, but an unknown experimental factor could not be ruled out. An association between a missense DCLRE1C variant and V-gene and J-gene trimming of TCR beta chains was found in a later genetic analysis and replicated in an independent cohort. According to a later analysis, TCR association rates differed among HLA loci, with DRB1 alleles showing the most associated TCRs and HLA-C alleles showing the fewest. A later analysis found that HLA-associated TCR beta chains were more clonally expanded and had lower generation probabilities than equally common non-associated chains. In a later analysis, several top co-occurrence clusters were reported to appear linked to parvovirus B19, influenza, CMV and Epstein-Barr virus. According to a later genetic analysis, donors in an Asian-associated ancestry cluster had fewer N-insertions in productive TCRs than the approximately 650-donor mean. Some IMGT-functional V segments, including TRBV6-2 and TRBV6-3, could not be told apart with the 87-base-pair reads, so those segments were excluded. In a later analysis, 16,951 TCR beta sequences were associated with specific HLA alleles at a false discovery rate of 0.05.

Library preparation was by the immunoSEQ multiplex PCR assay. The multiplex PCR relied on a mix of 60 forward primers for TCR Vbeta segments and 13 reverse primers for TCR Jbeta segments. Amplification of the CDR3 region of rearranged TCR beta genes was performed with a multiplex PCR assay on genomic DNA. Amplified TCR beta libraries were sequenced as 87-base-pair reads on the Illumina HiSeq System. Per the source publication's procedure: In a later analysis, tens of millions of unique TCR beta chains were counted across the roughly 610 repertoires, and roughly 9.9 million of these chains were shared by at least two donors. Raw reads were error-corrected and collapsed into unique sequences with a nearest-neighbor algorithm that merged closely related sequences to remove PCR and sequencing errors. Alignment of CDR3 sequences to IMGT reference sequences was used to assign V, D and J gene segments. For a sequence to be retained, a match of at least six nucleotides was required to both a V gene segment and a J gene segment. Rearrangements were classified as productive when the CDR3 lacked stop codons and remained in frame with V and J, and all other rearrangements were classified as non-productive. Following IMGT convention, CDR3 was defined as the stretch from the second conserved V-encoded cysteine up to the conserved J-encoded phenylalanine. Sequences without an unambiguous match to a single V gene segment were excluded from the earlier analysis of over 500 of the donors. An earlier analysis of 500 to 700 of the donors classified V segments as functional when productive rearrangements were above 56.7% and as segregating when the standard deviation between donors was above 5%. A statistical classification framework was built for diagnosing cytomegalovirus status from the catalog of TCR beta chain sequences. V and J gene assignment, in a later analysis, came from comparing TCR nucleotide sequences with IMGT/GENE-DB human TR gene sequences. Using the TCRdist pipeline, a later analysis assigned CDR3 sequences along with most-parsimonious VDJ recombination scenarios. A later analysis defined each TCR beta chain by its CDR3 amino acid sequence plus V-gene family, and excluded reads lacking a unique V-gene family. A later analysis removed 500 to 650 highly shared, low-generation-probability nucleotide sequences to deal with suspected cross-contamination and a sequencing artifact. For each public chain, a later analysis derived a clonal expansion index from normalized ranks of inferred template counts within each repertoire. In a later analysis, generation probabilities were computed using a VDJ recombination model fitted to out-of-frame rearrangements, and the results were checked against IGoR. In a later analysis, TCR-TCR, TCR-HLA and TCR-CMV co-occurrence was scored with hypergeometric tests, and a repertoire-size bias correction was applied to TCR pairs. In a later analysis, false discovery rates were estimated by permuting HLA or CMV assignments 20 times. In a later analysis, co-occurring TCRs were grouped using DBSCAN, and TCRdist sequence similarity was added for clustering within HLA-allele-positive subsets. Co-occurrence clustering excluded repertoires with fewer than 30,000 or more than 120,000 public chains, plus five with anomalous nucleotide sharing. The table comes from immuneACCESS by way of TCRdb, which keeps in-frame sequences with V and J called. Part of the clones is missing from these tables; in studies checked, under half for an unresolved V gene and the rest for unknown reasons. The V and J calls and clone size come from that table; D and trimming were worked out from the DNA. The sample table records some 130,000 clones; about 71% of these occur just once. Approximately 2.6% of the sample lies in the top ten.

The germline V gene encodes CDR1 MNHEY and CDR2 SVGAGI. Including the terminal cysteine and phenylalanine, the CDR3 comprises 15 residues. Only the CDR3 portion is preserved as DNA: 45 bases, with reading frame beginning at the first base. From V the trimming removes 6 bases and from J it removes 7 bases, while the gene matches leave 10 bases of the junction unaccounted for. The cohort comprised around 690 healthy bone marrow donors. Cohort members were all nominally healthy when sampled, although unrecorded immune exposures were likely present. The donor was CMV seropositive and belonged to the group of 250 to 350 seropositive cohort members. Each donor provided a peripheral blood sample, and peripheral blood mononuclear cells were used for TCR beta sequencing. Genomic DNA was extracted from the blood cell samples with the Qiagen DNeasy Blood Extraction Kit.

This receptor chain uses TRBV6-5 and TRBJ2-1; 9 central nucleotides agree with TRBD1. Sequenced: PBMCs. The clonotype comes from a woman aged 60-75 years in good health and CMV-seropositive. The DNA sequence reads TGTGCCAGCAGCCCCGGGACAGGGAGACAAAATGAGCAGTTCTTC. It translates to CASSPGTGRQNEQFF.